This passage covers 10 T cell receptor beta chains from one sample sequenced in a study of blood T cell repertoires in COVID-19. Produced via immunoSEQ multiplex PCR; TCRdb's table is partial and in-frame only. This table has about 150,000 clones, roughly nine tenths appearing once. Sequencing used peripheral blood. These receptors originate from a man aged 18 to 29 with COVID-19, enrolled during active disease.

This chain joins TRBV29-1 and TRBJ1-1, with D possibly matching TRBD1 (5 bases). V lost 7 bases to trimming and J lost 6 bases, with 15 bases between them. The CDR3 spans 12 residues. In germline, CDR1 is SQVTM, CDR2 ANQGSEA. The CDR3 coding sequence is TGCAGCGCCTGGGAGGGGATGGCTGAAGCTTTCTTT. It yields the protein CSAWEGMAEAFF.

The chain has TRBV4-2 and TRBJ2-2; no clear D. Germline-derived CDR1 and CDR2 are LGHNA and YNFKEQ. Trimming pared 3 bases from V and 6 bases from J, leaving 5 bases between. The CDR3 is 12 residues long. The CDR3 sequence is CASSHDSGELFF. In nucleotides, the CDR3 is TGTGCCAGCAGCCACGACTCCGGGGAGCTGTTTTTT.

The chain joins TRBV28 to TRBJ2-1, with 9 bases lining up with TRBD1. CDR1 is MDHEN, CDR2 SYDVKM, per germline. The CDR3 length is 15 residues. V lost 5 bases to trimming and J lost 8 bases; unmatched junction nucleotides: 10. CDR3 nucleotides: TGTGCCAGCAGTCTAGGACAGGGGTCCGGCGATGAGCAGTTCTTC. Translation gives CASSLGQGSGDEQFF.

The rearrangement uses TRBV2 and TRBJ2-2; 10 positions agree with TRBD2. The junction had 9 bases not matched to a gene; V was cut back by 6 bases and J by 5 bases. The CDR3 runs to 16 residues. CDR1 and CDR2 from the germline V gene are SNHLY and FYNNEI. CDR3 amino acids: CASRRSSGRKTGELFF. The CDR3, as DNA: TGTGCCAGCAGACGATCTAGCGGGAGAAAGACCGGGGAGCTGTTTTTT.

In its sample, this clone was seen once. The chain couples TRBV30 to TRBJ1-1; perhaps TRBD1 as D (6 bases). Germline loops: CDR1 GTSNPN, CDR2 SVGIG (reference sequence). This CDR3 is 14 amino acids long. With 1 base removed from V and 4 bases from J, the gap between germline ends came to 13 bases. The CDR3 region is CAWSAGGWSTEAFF. CDR3 nucleotides: TGTGCCTGGAGTGCGGGGGGCTGGAGCACTGAAGCTTTCTTT.

The rearrangement links TRBV5-4 to TRBJ2-1, with 9 bases aligning to TRBD2. The CDR3 totals 14 residues. Trimming at V came to 2 bases and at J to 8 bases, leaving 5 bases not matched to a gene. Per germline, CDR1 SGHNT and CDR2 YYREEE (reference sequence). The CDR3 here is CASSFGTSFDEQFF. DNA of the CDR3: TGTGCCAGCAGCTTCGGGACTAGCTTCGATGAGCAGTTCTTC.

This clone has only a few counts. This chain links TRBV25-1 with TRBJ1-2, with 8 bases lining up with TRBD1. The germline V gene encodes CDR1 MGHDK and CDR2 SYGVNS. CDR3 length: 14 residues. With V trimmed by 7 bases and J by 1 base, 5 bases remained unmatched. The CDR3 sequence: CASMRTGINYGYTF. CDR3 DNA: TGTGCCAGCATGAGGACAGGGATTAACTATGGCTACACCTTC.

The chain couples TRBV7-2 to TRBJ2-3; 7 bases fit TRBD2. This CDR3 spans 19 amino acids. Germline loops: CDR1 SGHTA, CDR2 FQGNSA. Trimming at V came to 6 bases and at J to 1 base, leaving 19 bases not matched to a gene. The CDR3 bases are TGTGCCAGCAGGAACATCCGGGCCGAAAATGGGGGGGGCACAGATACGCAGTATTTT. The encoded protein is CASRNIRAENGGGTDTQYF.

The J gene is TRBJ2-1, the V gene TRBV27; TRBD2 aligns across 15 bases. Germline CDR1 MNHEY, CDR2 SMNVEV (reference sequence). The CDR3 is 14 residues long. V shed 8 bases and J 10 bases; nucleotides not matched to a gene: 6. The CDR3: CASAGTSGRNEQFF. The CDR3 DNA sequence: TGTGCCAGCGCCGGGACTAGCGGGAGGAACGAGCAGTTCTTC.

The chain is built from TRBV24-1 and TRBJ2-3; D not resolved. The CDR3 length is 12 residues. The ends were cut back, 1 base at V and 5 bases at J, with 3 bases in the middle. Germline V gene sequence: CDR1 KGHDR, CDR2 SFDVKD. CDR3 bases: TGTGCCACCAGTGATTTCAAAGATACGCAGTATTTT. This sequence encodes CATSDFKDTQYF.